What follows are 14 T cell receptor beta chains derived from one specimen sequenced in a study of cytomegalovirus exposure and HLA in healthy donors. The data were produced by immunoSEQ multiplex PCR, yet TCRdb's version contains in-frame clones alone and is incomplete. Seen here are about 160,000 clones, approximately 86% observed once, and the top ten hold around 2%. The sample comprised PBMCs. These receptors all stem from a woman aged 18-35 years in good health and CMV-seronegative.

J is TRBJ1-2 and V is TRBV9; 7 nucleotides line up with TRBD1. Per the germline V gene, CDR1 is SGDLS and CDR2 is YYNGEE. The CDR3 contains 14 residues. The junction had 13 bases not matched to a gene; V was cut back by 7 bases and J by 7 bases. This chain's CDR3 is CASHGQGVLGGYTF. The DNA for the CDR3 is TGTGCCAGCCACGGTCAGGGGGTCCTTGGTGGCTACACCTTC.

V usage is TRBV6-6 and J usage is TRBJ2-1, with D perhaps matching TRBD2 (6 bases). The CDR3 is 15 amino acids. V shed 4 bases and J shed 0 bases, with 10 bases lying between them. Germline assignment: CDR1 MNHNY and CDR2 SVGAGI (reference sequence). The CDR3 loop reads CASSWEAGSYNEQFF. The DNA of the CDR3 is TGTGCCAGCAGTTGGGAGGCAGGCTCCTACAATGAGCAGTTCTTC.

The V call is TRBV7-2, the J call TRBJ1-2, with unresolved D. With 5 bases removed from V and 5 bases from J, the gap between germline ends came to 12 bases. The V gene's germline CDR1 is SGHTA and CDR2 FQGNSA. CDR3 length: 13 amino acids. The CDR3 DNA sequence: TGTGCCAGCAGCCGCTCGGGAGTGTATGGCTACACCTTC. Amino acids: CASSRSGVYGYTF. The full variable domain, completed using reference TRBV7-2 and TRBJ1-2, is GAGVSQSPSNKVTEKGKDVELRCDPISGHTALYWYRQSLGQGLEFLIYFQGNSAPDKSGLPSDRFSAERTGGSVSTLTIQRTQQEDSAVYLCASSRSGVYGYTFGSGTRLTVV.

The genes are TRBV11-3 and TRBJ2-1, with D maybe TRBD2 (7 bases). The CDR3 sequence is 16 residues long. CDR1 and CDR2 (germline): SGHNT, YENEEA. Deletions cut 2 bases from V and 3 bases from J, with 14 bases between. The CDR3 DNA follows: TGTGCCAGCAGCTTACGGGGGGCAGGGGTCTACAATGAGCAGTTCTTC. Protein sequence: CASSLRGAGVYNEQFF.

V and J are TRBV11-2 and TRBJ2-7; D is possibly TRBD1 (5 bases). The CDR3 is 14 residues long. Deletions cut 3 bases from V and 6 bases from J, with 15 bases between. Germline values: CDR1 SGHAT, CDR2 FQNNGV. This chain's CDR3 is CASSLMKGPREQYF. The CDR3 DNA is TGTGCCAGCAGCTTGATGAAGGGGCCGCGCGAGCAGTACTTC.

The chain employs TRBV7-2 and TRBJ1-1; 8 positions agree with TRBD1. Trimming removed 8 bases from V and 1 base from J; junction bases left unmatched: 6. The CDR3 extends over 14 amino acids. Germline V gene sequence: CDR1 SGHTA, CDR2 FQGNSA. CDR3 sequence reads: CASDRGRGNTEAFF. In nucleotides, the CDR3 is TGTGCCAGCGACAGGGGCAGGGGGAACACTGAAGCTTTCTTT. The whole variable domain, remainder taken from reference TRBV7-2 and TRBJ1-1, is GAGVSQSPSNKVTEKGKDVELRCDPISGHTALYWYRQSLGQGLEFLIYFQGNSAPDKSGLPSDRFSAERTGGSVSTLTIQRTQQEDSAVYLCASDRGRGNTEAFFGQGTRLTVV.

This clone was observed a handful of times. The chain combines TRBV29-1 with TRBJ1-1, with unresolved D. The V gene's germline CDR1 is SQVTM and CDR2 ANQGSEA. The CDR3 is made up of 12 amino acids. Trimming left V 4 bases short and J 1 base short, with 7 bases between. As DNA, the CDR3 is TGCAGCGTTGTCCTAGGGAACACTGAAGCTTTCTTT. Its translation: CSVVLGNTEAFF. The entire variable domain, with the rest obtained from reference TRBV29-1 and TRBJ1-1, is as follows: SAVISQKPSRDICQRGTSLTIQCQVDSQVTMMFWYRQQPGQSLTLIATANQGSEATYESGFVIDKFPISRPNLTFSTLTVSNMSPEDSSIYLCSVVLGNTEAFFGQGTRLTVV.

The gene calls are TRBV4-1 and TRBJ1-6; weak D call: TRBD1 (6 bases). Germline-derived CDR1 and CDR2 are MGHRA and YSYEKL. V dropped 2 bases and J dropped 7 bases, with 9 bases sitting between them. This CDR3 comprises 14 residues. Written as DNA, the CDR3 is TGCGCCAGCAGCCAAAGGGGGAAGAATTCACCCCTCCACTTT. Protein sequence: CASSQRGKNSPLHF.

The rearrangement links TRBV7-3 to TRBJ2-2; TRBD1 matches at 7 bases. Germline CDR1 is SGHTA and CDR2 is FQGTGA. This CDR3 has 15 amino acids. The V segment lost 5 bases and the J segment 5 bases; nucleotides outside the gene matches: 8. In DNA, the CDR3 is TGTGCCAGCAGCCCTGGGGACAGAAGGACCGGGGAGCTGTTTTTT. Protein sequence: CASSPGDRRTGELFF.

CDR3 region: CASSLRPGDSYEQYF. CDR3 sequence (DNA): TGTGCCAGCAGCCTCAGACCCGGGGATTCCTACGAGCAGTACTTC. The chain couples TRBV7-9 to TRBJ2-7; a possible D gene is TRBD2 (5 bases). V was pared by 5 bases and J by 1 base, with 15 bases between. This CDR3 contains 15 residues. In germline, CDR1 is SEHNR, CDR2 FQNEAQ (reference sequence).

The V gene is TRBV7-2, the J gene TRBJ2-2, with 12 positions matching TRBD2. Germline loops: CDR1 SGHTA, CDR2 FQGNSA. The CDR3 loop spans 16 amino acids. With 0 bases clipped from V and 6 bases from J, the junction kept 2 bases outside the gene matches. The CDR3 region is CASSLATSGSPGELFF. The CDR3 nucleotides are TGTGCCAGCAGCTTAGCGACTAGCGGGAGCCCCGGGGAGCTGTTTTTT.

The chain joins TRBV7-8 to TRBJ2-1; TRBD2 aligns across 16 bases. CDR1 SGHVS and CDR2 FQNEAQ come from the germline V gene. This CDR3 comprises 20 residues. Germline trimming cut 3 bases from V and 0 bases from J; bases unmatched to any gene: 8. CDR3 nucleotide sequence: TGTGCCAGCAGCTTTAGTCGGGGACTAGCGGGGGGGAGCTCCTACAATGAGCAGTTCTTC. As protein: CASSFSRGLAGGSSYNEQFF. The whole variable domain, filled in from reference TRBV7-8 and TRBJ2-1, reads GAGVSQSPRYKVAKRGQDVALRCDPISGHVSLFWYQQALGQGPEFLTYFQNEAQLDKSGLPSDRFFAERPEGSVSTLKIQRTQQEDSAVYLCASSFSRGLAGGSSYNEQFFGPGTRLTVL.

The V and J genes are TRBV9 and TRBJ2-7; D gene unclear. V gave up 4 bases and J gave up 1 base, with 18 bases separating them. Germline CDR1 and CDR2: SGDLS and YYNGEE. This CDR3 has 16 amino acids. As DNA, the CDR3 is TGTGCCAGCAGCCTCGAGGCCCGCGGCAGTTCCTACGAGCAGTACTTC. It is translated as CASSLEARGSSYEQYF.

The J gene is TRBJ1-1, the V gene TRBV5-1; maybe TRBD1 (5 bases). The V gene's germline CDR1 is SGHRS and CDR2 YFSETQ. The CDR3 totals 13 residues. V was pared by 2 bases and J by 6 bases, with 11 bases between. The CDR3 coding sequence is TGCGCCAGCAGCTTCGCAGGGATCGCTGAAGCTTTCTTT. This gives the protein CASSFAGIAEAFF.